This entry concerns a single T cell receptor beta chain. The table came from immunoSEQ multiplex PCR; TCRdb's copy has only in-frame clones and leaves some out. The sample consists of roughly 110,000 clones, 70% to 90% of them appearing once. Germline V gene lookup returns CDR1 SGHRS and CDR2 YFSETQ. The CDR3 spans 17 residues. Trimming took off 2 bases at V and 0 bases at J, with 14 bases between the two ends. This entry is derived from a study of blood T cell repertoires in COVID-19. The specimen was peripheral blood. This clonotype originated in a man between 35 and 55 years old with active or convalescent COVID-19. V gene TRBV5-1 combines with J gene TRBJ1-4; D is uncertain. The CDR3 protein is CASSFGLYATTNEKLFF. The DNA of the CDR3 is TGCGCCAGCAGCTTTGGGCTTTATGCGACAACTAATGAAAAACTGTTTTTT.